The 13 T cell receptor beta chains below come from one sample, sequenced in a study of cytomegalovirus exposure and HLA in healthy donors. Primers: 60 Vbeta forward and 13 Jbeta reverse. Clones were read by immunoSEQ multiplex PCR, and TCRdb kept only the in-frame ones, dropping some. This repertoire shows about 230,000 clones, more than 85% found once; its top ten account for 0.95% to 1.1%. Sequencing used PBMCs. The receptors were sampled from a woman in her late teens or twenties in good health and CMV-seronegative.

This clone was seen a handful of times. J is TRBJ2-3 and V is TRBV18; D unclear. V was pared by 6 bases and J by 6 bases, with 10 bases between. Germline CDR1 KGHSH, CDR2 LQKENI. The CDR3 is made up of 12 amino acids. The CDR3 region is CASSPDSDTQYF. Written as DNA, the CDR3 is TGTGCCAGCTCTCCAGACTCTGATACGCAGTATTTT.

The rearrangement links TRBV9 to TRBJ2-7; no firm D call. Germline CDR1 reads SGDLS; CDR2 reads YYNGEE. The V end lost 4 bases, the J end lost 3 bases, and 8 bases lay between the germline ends. The CDR3 has 12 residues. The CDR3 reads CASSNNVYEQYF. The CDR3 region has the DNA TGTGCCAGCAGCAACAACGTCTACGAGCAGTACTTC. The whole variable domain, remainder taken from reference TRBV9 and TRBJ2-7, is DSGVTQTPKHLITATGQRVTLRCSPRSGDLSVYWYQQSLDQGLQFLIQYYNGEERAKGNILERFSAQQFPDLHSELNLSSLELGDSALYFCASSNNVYEQYFGPGTRLTVT.

The chain carries TRBV15 and TRBJ2-7; TRBD2 matches 13 bases. This CDR3 spans 15 amino acids. Germline CDR1 and CDR2: LNHNV and YYDKDF (reference sequence). J gave up 5 bases and V 7 bases, and 8 bases lay outside the gene matches. The CDR3 DNA sequence: TGTGCCACCAAGGGCGTGGGGACTAGCGGGAACGAGCAGTACTTC. Translating gives CATKGVGTSGNEQYF.

The gene calls are TRBV9 and TRBJ1-4; 10 bases fit TRBD1. The CDR3 is 16 amino acids. V was clipped by 3 bases and J by 5 bases; unmatched bases: 7. Germline V gene lookup returns CDR1 SGDLS and CDR2 YYNGEE. The CDR3 DNA follows: TGTGCCAGCAGCGCCGGGACAGGGGCCGAAAATGAAAAACTGTTTTTT. This codes for CASSAGTGAENEKLFF.

The chain joins TRBV6-5 to TRBJ1-1; 7 bases are a match to TRBD1. CDR3 length: 14 residues. Germline V gene lookup returns CDR1 MNHEY and CDR2 SVGAGI. V lost 6 bases and J lost 1; bases outside the gene matches: 5. DNA of the CDR3: TGTGCCAGCAGCGCATGGACAGGGAACACTGAAGCTTTCTTT. This gives the protein CASSAWTGNTEAFF.

V and J are TRBV19 and TRBJ2-2; 8 bases map to TRBD2. Germline CDR1 is LNHDA and CDR2 is SQIVND (reference sequence). V trimming: 6 bases; J trimming: 5 bases; junction bases outside the gene matches: 11. This CDR3 is built from 16 residues. The CDR3 here is CASRRRGGRETGELFF. CDR3 nucleotides: TGTGCCAGTAGACGGCGCGGGGGGCGCGAGACCGGGGAGCTGTTTTTT. Variable domain in full (rest from reference TRBV19 and TRBJ2-2): DGGITQSPKYLFRKEGQNVTLSCEQNLNHDAMYWYRQDPGQGLRLIYYSQIVNDFQKGDIAEGYSVSREKKESFPLTVTSAQKNPTAFYLCASRRRGGRETGELFFGEGSRLTVL.

The chain uses TRBV15 and TRBJ2-5, with 10 bases lining up with TRBD2. Trimming cost V 5 bases and J 5 bases; bases outside gene matches: 2. This CDR3 has 13 amino acids. The germline CDR1 and CDR2 sequences are LNHNV and YYDKDF (reference sequence). CDR3 DNA: TGTGCCACCAGCGTACTAGCGGGGGAGACCCAGTACTTC. Translating it yields CATSVLAGETQYF.

This sequence joins TRBV2 and TRBJ2-1, with a possible D match to TRBD2 (5 bases). The CDR3 extends over 16 amino acids. Germline loops: CDR1 SNHLY, CDR2 FYNNEI. V was clipped by 4 bases and J by 2 bases, with 15 bases between them. CDR3 loop: CASSVAAGNPYNEQFF. The CDR3 region has the DNA TGTGCCAGCAGTGTGGCGGCCGGGAACCCCTACAATGAGCAGTTCTTC.

This clone was observed a single time. The chain links TRBV7-9 to TRBJ1-5, with a weak D call TRBD1 (6 bases). V was clipped by 10 bases and J by 11 bases, with 21 bases between them. This CDR3 is built from 13 residues. Germline CDR1 and CDR2: SEHNR and FQNEAQ (reference sequence). The chain's CDR3 is CATTRAEGGAQHF. The DNA for the CDR3 is TGTGCCACCACCCGAGCCGAGGGGGGGGCCCAGCATTTT.

This chain uses TRBV11-3 with TRBJ2-5; D might be TRBD2 (6 bases). This CDR3 contains 14 residues. The V and J ends lost 1 base and 3 bases respectively, with 9 bases between them. Looked up from germline, CDR1 is SGHNT and CDR2 is YENEEA. DNA for the CDR3: TGTGCCAGCAGCTTAGGGACTACCGAAGAGACCCAGTACTTC. Protein: CASSLGTTEETQYF.

J is TRBJ2-7 and V is TRBV5-1; TRBD2 is a possible D gene (6 bases). The CDR3 is 15 amino acids. V dropped 4 bases and J dropped 5 bases, with 19 bases sitting between them. Germline V CDR1 and CDR2: SGHRS, YFSETQ. CDR3 amino acids: CASSPLVGGGNEQYF. As DNA, the CDR3 is TGCGCCAGCAGCCCTCTTGTTGGGGGAGGCAACGAGCAGTACTTC.

The V gene is TRBV7-2, the J gene TRBJ1-1; 7 nucleotides align to TRBD1. Per germline, CDR1 SGHTA and CDR2 FQGNSA. V gave up 5 bases and J gave up 6 bases; unmatched junction bases: 6. The CDR3 runs 13 residues. In DNA, the CDR3 is TGTGCCAGCAGCCTCAAGACAGGGTCTGAAGCTTTCTTT. Amino acid sequence: CASSLKTGSEAFF.

The chain joins TRBV29-1 to TRBJ1-2; 7 nucleotides align to TRBD1. CDR3 length equals 14 residues. Unmatched junction bases numbered 7, after V lost 6 bases and J lost 0 bases. Per the germline V gene, CDR1 is SQVTM and CDR2 is ANQGSEA. The DNA for the CDR3 is TGCAGCGTCCTACAGGGGCCGCCTAACTATGGCTACACCTTC. Translation gives CSVLQGPPNYGYTF.